Presented here are 2 T cell receptor beta chains from one specimen sequenced in a study of T-cell memory formation after mild COVID-19. TCRdb independently ran MiXCR on the 5' RACE reads; one entry per CDR3 protein. The sample consists of 250,000 to 350,000 distinct CDR3 sequences, around 15% of them appearing once. The sample was PBMCs or a T cell subset sorted from them (not recorded which). The receptors were sampled from a man aged 18 to 30 who had mild COVID-19 (a few samples of this study predate the infection). Cell type and time point are not known.

The chain couples TRBV5-1 to TRBJ2-7, with unresolved D. The V and J ends lost 1 base and 6 bases respectively, with 5 bases between them. The CDR3 sequence is 11 residues long. Germline CDR1 reads SGHRS; CDR2 reads YFSETQ. CDR3 residues: CASSLFREQYF. The CDR3 coding sequence is TGCGCCAGCAGCTTGTTTCGCGAGCAGTACTTC.

There are a few counts of this clonotype. The V gene is TRBV7-2, the J gene TRBJ2-3; 12 nucleotides agree with TRBD2. J gave up 3 bases and V 5 bases, and 12 bases lay outside the gene matches. Germline lookup yields CDR1 SGHTA and CDR2 FQGNSA. The CDR3 has 18 residues. The CDR3 sequence: CASSLRTSGEVWTDTQYF. The CDR3, as DNA: TGTGCCAGCAGCCTACGGACTAGCGGGGAGGTGTGGACAGATACGCAGTATTTT.